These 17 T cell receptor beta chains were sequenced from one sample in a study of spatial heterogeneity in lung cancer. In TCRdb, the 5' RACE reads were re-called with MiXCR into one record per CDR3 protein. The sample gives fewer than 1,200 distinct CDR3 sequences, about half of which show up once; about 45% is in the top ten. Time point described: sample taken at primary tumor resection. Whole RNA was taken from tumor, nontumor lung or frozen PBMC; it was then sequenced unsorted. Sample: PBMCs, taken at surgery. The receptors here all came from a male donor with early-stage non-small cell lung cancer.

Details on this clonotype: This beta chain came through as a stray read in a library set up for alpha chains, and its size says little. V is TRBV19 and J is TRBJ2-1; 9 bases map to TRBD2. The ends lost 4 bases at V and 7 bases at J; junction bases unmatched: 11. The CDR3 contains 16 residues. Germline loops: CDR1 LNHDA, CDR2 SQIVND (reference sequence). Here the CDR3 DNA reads TGTGCCAGTAGTACGCCTTGGGCGGGGGGGTTTAATGAGCAGTTCTTC. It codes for CASSTPWAGGFNEQFF.

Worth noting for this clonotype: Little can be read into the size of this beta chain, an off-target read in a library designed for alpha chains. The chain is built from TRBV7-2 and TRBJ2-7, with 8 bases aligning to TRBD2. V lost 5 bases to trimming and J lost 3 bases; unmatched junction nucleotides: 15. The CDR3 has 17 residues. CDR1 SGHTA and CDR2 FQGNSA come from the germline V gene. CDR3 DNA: TGTGCCAGCAGCCCTCCAGGAGGAATAGCGGGGAACTACGAGCAGTACTTC. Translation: CASSPPGGIAGNYEQYF.

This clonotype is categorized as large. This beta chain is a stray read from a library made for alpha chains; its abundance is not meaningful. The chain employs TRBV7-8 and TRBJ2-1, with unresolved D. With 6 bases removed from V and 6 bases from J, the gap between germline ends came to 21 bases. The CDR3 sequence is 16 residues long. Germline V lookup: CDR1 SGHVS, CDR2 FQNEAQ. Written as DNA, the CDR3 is TGTGCCAGCAGTAGTCCGGGCGCCCGCCACACCAATGAGCAGTTCTTC. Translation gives CASSSPGARHTNEQFF.

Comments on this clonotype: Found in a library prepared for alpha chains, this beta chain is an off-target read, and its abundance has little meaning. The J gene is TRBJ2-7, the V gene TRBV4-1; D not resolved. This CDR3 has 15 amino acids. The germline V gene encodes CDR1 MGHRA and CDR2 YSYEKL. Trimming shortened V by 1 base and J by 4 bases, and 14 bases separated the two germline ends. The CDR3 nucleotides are TGCGCCAGCAGCCAAGGGCTCTCCGGCCTTTACGAGCAGTACTTC. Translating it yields CASSQGLSGLYEQYF.

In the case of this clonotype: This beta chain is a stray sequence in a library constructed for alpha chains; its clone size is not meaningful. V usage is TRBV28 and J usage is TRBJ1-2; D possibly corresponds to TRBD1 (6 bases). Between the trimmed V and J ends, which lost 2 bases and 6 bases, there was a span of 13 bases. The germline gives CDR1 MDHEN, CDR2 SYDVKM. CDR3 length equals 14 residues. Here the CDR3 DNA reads TGTGCCAGCAGTTTACCCCAGGGGAGGAATGGCTACACCTTC. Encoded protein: CASSLPQGRNGYTF.

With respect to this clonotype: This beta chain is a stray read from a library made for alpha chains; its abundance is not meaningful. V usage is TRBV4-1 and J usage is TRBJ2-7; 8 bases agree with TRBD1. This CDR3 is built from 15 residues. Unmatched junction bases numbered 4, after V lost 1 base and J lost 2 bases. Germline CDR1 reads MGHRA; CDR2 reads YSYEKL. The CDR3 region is CASSQGGQAAYEQYF. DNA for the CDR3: TGCGCCAGCAGCCAAGGGGGACAGGCGGCCTACGAGCAGTACTTC.

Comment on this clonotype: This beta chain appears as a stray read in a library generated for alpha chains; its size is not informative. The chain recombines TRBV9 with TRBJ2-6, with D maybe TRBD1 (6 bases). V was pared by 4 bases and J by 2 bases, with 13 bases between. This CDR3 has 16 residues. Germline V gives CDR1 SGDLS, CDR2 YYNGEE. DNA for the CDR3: TGTGCCAGCAGCTACTTAGGGGGAGCTGGGGCCAACGTCCTGACTTTC. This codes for CASSYLGGAGANVLTF.

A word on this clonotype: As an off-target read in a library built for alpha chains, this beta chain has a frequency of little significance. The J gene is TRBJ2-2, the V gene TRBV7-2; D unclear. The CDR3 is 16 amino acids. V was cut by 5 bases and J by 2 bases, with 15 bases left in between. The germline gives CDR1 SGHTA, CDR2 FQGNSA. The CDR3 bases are TGTGCCAGCAGCAACTCCCCGGGTTCAAACACCGGGGAGCTGTTTTTT. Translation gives CASSNSPGSNTGELFF.

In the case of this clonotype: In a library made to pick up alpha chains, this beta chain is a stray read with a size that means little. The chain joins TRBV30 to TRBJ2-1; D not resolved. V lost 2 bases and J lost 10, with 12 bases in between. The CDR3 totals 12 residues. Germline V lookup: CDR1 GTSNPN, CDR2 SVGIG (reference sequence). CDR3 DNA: TGTGCCTGGAGTTACGAGCCCGGGGAGCAGTTCTTC. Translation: CAWSYEPGEQFF.

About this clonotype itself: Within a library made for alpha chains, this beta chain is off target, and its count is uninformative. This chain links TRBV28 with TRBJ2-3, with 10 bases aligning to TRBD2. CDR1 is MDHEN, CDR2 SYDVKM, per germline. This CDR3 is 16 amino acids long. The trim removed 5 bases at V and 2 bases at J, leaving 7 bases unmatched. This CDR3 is CASSPIAGGYTDTQYF. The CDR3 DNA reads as TGTGCCAGCAGTCCTATAGCGGGGGGCTACACAGATACGCAGTATTTT.

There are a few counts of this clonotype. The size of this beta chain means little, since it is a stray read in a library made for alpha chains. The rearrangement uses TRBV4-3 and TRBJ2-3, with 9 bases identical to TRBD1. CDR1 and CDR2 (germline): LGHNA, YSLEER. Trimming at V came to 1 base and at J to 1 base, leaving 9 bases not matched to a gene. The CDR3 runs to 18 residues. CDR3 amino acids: CASSQVPPRTGGTDTQYF. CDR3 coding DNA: TGCGCCAGCAGCCAAGTCCCCCCAAGGACAGGGGGCACAGATACGCAGTATTTT.

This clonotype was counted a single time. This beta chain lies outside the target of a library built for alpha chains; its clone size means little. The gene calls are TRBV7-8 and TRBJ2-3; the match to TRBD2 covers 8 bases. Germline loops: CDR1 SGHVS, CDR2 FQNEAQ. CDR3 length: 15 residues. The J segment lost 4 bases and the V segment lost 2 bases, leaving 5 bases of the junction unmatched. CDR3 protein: CASSLRLAGSDTQYF. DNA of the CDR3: TGTGCCAGCAGCTTACGCCTAGCGGGCTCAGATACGCAGTATTTT.

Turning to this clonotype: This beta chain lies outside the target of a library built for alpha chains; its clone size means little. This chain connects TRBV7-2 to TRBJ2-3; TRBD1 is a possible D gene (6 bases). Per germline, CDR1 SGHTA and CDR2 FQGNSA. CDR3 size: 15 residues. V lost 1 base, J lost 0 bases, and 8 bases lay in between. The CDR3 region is CASSLGGHSTDTQYF. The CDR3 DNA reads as TGTGCCAGCAGCTTAGGGGGACACAGCACAGATACGCAGTATTTT.

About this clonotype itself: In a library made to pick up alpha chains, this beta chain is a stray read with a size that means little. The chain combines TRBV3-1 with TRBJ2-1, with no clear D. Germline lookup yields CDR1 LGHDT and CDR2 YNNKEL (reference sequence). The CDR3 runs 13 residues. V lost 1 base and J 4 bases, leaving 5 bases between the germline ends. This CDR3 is CASSQGRYNEQFF. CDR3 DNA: TGTGCCAGCAGCCAAGGCAGATACAATGAGCAGTTCTTC.

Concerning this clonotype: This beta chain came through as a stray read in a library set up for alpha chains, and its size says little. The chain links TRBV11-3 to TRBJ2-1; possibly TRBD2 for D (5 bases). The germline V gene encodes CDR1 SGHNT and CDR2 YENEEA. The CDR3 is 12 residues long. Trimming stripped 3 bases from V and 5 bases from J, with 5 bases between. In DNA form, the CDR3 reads TGTGCCAGCAGCTTGGGAGACAATGAGCAGTTCTTC. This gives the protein CASSLGDNEQFF.

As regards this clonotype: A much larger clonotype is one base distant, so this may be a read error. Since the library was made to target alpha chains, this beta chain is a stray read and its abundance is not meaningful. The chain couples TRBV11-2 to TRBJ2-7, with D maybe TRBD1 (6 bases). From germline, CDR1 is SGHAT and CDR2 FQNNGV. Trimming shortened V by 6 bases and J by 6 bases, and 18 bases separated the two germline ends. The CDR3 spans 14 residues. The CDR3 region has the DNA TGTGCCAGCAGAGCCGGGACAAGGGACCCCGAGCAGTACTTC. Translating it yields CASRAGTRDPEQYF.

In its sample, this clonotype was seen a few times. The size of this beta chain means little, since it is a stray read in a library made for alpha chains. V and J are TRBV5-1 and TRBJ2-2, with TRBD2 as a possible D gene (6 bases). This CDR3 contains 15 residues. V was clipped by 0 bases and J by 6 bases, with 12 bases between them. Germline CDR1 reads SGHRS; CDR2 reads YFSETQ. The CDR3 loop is CASSLDTEGAGELFF. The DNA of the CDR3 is TGCGCCAGCAGCTTGGACACGGAGGGCGCCGGGGAGCTGTTTTTT.